This is a list of T cell receptor beta chains from one sample in a study of T cells in Graves' hyperthyroidism and ophthalmopathy. TCRdb called the multiplex PCR reads again in MiXCR, with one record for every CDR3 protein. The sample lists under 400,000 distinct CDR3 sequences; around 23% were seen once. What was sequenced was blood. These receptors were obtained from a woman in her 50s with Graves' hyperthyroidism. CDR3s include the opening cysteine and the closing phenylalanine or tryptophan. D genes are given only for firm matches. Clone size, where shown, is once, few, many, or a class for clones that have expanded.

CASSRSEGLMVEQYF,TGTGCCAGCTCTCGATCCGAGGGTTTAATGGTCGAGCAGTACTTC,-,TRBV18,TRBJ2-7,-
CAWSLGQGTDTQYF,TGTGCCTGGAGTTTAGGACAGGGGACAGATACGCAGTATTTT,TRBD1,TRBV30,TRBJ2-3,-
CSAKRTVSSYNEQFF,TGCAGTGCTAAACGGACTGTCAGCTCCTACAATGAGCAGTTCTTC,-,TRBV20-1,TRBJ2-1,many
CATSRERGRVAEAFF,TGTGCCACCAGCAGAGAACGGGGCCGAGTCGCTGAAGCTTTCTTT,-,TRBV15,TRBJ1-1,many
CSASKQQETQYF,TGCAGTGCTAGTAAACAGCAAGAGACCCAGTACTTC,-,TRBV20-1,TRBJ2-5,-
CASSHNPGRVDTEAFF,TGTGCCAGCAGCCATAACCCTGGCAGGGTGGACACTGAAGCTTTCTTT,-,TRBV14,TRBJ1-1,once
CSARVAAISEQYF,TGCAGTGCTAGAGTGGCAGCGATCTCGGAGCAGTACTTC,-,TRBV20-1,TRBJ2-7,few
CASSDRYMNTEAFF,TGTGCCAGCAGCGACAGGTATATGAACACTGAAGCTTTCTTT,-,TRBV6-1,TRBJ1-1,many
CASRVDVEETQYF,TGTGCCAGCAGGGTTGATGTAGAAGAGACCCAGTACTTC,-,TRBV12-3/TRBV12-4,TRBJ2-5,many
CASSIMSQKNEQFF,TGTGCCAGTAGTATAATGTCCCAGAAGAATGAGCAGTTCTTC,-,TRBV19,TRBJ2-1,few
CASSAGSWENTEAFF,TGCGCCAGCAGCGCGGGATCTTGGGAGAACACTGAAGCTTTCTTT,-,TRBV5-1,TRBJ1-1,many
CASSAGAGTEQFF,TGTGCCAGCTCAGCAGGGGCGGGGACTGAGCAGTTCTTC,-,TRBV18,TRBJ2-1,many
CASSLDRGNTIYF,TGTGCCAGCAGCTTGGACAGGGGAAACACCATATATTTT,-,TRBV5-5,TRBJ1-3,-
CASSREYSSTDTQYF,TGTGCCAGCAGCCGGGAGTACTCTAGCACAGATACGCAGTATTTT,-,TRBV7-2,TRBJ2-3,few
CASSALGPQDTQYF,TGCGCCAGCAGCGCGCTTGGGCCTCAGGATACGCAGTATTTT,-,TRBV5-1,TRBJ2-3,-
CASSAGLADYNEQFF,TGTGCCAGCAGCGCAGGACTAGCGGACTACAATGAGCAGTTCTTC,TRBD2,TRBV9,TRBJ2-1,many
CASSLLAGSTDTQYF,TGTGCCAGCAGCTTACTAGCGGGGAGCACAGATACGCAGTATTTT,TRBD2,TRBV7-3,TRBJ2-3,many
CASSAGGSNYGYTF,TGTGCCAGCAGCGCAGGGGGGTCTAACTATGGCTACACCTTC,TRBD1,TRBV6-1,TRBJ1-2,many
CASSPLLAGRKISYNEQFF,TGTGCCAGCAGCCCCTTGCTAGCGGGGAGAAAAATCTCCTACAATGAGCAGTTCTTC,TRBD2,TRBV5-5,TRBJ2-1,many
CASSQGTGGNQPQHF,TGTGCCAGCAGCCAAGGGACAGGGGGCAATCAGCCCCAGCATTTT,TRBD1,TRBV3-1,TRBJ1-5,many
CASSSPRGPYNEQFF,TGCGCCAGCAGCTCCCCTAGAGGCCCTTACAATGAGCAGTTCTTC,-,TRBV5-1,TRBJ2-1,many
CASSPERPGKADTQYF,TGTGCCAGCAGCCCAGAGAGACCCGGCAAAGCAGATACGCAGTATTTT,-,TRBV14,TRBJ2-3,many
CASSFTVTYYEQYF,TGTGCCAGCAGCTTCACAGTGACTTATTACGAGCAGTACTTC,-,TRBV7-2,TRBJ2-7,many
CASGGTGGEGYTF,TGTGCTAGTGGGGGGACAGGGGGGGAAGGCTACACCTTC,TRBD1,TRBV12-5,TRBJ1-2,few
CASSHPRTRTENIQYF,TGTGCCAGCAGCCACCCCCGAACTAGGACTGAAAACATTCAGTACTTC,-,TRBV4-2,TRBJ2-4,-
CASSTPRGRNRAFF,TGTGCCAGCAGTACCCCAAGAGGGCGGAATAGAGCTTTCTTT,-,TRBV12-3/TRBV12-4,TRBJ1-1,many
CASSESGLAGTYSEQFF,TGCGCCAGCAGTGAGTCCGGTCTAGCGGGAACTTACAGTGAGCAGTTCTTC,TRBD2,TRBV10-2,TRBJ2-1,few
CAIRDRGNTIYF,TGTGCCATCAGGGACAGGGGAAACACCATATATTTT,TRBD1,TRBV10-3,TRBJ1-3,-
CASRSGIYGYTF,TGTGCCAGCAGATCTGGCATTTATGGCTACACCTTC,-,TRBV12-3/TRBV12-4,TRBJ1-2,many
CASSHEGTGAWNEEFTEAFF,TGTGCCAGCAGCCATGAAGGGACAGGGGCGTGGAACGAAGAATTCACTGAAGCTTTCTTT,TRBD1,TRBV7-9,TRBJ1-1,many
CATRGAGPHNEQFF,TGTGCCACCAGGGGCGCAGGGCCCCACAATGAGCAGTTCTTC,-,TRBV24-1,TRBJ2-1,-
CASSLPAPTRGYTF,TGTGCCAGCAGCTTGCCCGCGCCCACTAGGGGCTACACCTTC,-,TRBV5-6,TRBJ1-2,-
CASSPQGLYTEAFF,TGTGCCAGCAGTCCACAGGGGTTGTACACTGAAGCTTTCTTT,TRBD1,TRBV12-3/TRBV12-4,TRBJ1-1,many
CASSGPGQGNQPQHF,TGTGCCAGCAGTGGCCCCGGACAGGGTAATCAGCCCCAGCATTTT,TRBD1,TRBV2,TRBJ1-5,many
CASSIVRSRNHYEQYF,TGTGCCAGTAGTATTGTCCGGTCGAGGAACCACTACGAGCAGTACTTC,-,TRBV19,TRBJ2-7,few
CASRILAVSYEQYF,TGTGCCAGCAGGATACTTGCGGTTTCCTACGAGCAGTACTTC,-,TRBV6-1,TRBJ2-7,many
CATSDPGGSSHNEQFF,TGTGCCACCAGTGACCCCGGTGGGAGTAGCCACAATGAGCAGTTCTTC,-,TRBV24-1,TRBJ2-1,-